Reported below is one TCR beta chain. The target antigen is unknown. The run of the v3.0 immunoSEQ assay was at survey level. Measured with immunoSEQ multiplex PCR; TCRdb has only the in-frame clones, and not every one. The sample contains 7,500 to 10,000 clones, approximately 80% of which appear only once. Germline V lookup: CDR1 SGHRS, CDR2 YFSETQ. V was shortened by 0 bases and J by 5 bases, with 6 bases between the two germline ends. This CDR3 is 13 amino acids long. This specimen comes from a study of long-term antiretroviral therapy in people with HIV. Regarding the study as a whole: The study collected blood between the mid-2000s and the late 2010s, possibly under older ART regimens. ART was followed by higher diversity that remained below transplant donor controls.

The clonotype originates from a man aged 35-49 years with HIV. Specimen: unsorted PBMCs, collected 0.7 years after starting antiretroviral therapy. The gene calls are TRBV5-1 and TRBJ1-5; no definite D call. CDR3 coding DNA: TGCGCCAGCAGCTTGGGTCCCGATCAGCCCCAGCATTTT. Translated, it gives CASSLGPDQPQHF.